A single sample gave rise to the 23 T cell receptor beta chains below, sequenced in a study of yellow fever vaccine responses in identical twins. TCRdb re-analysed the RT-PCR reads in MiXCR, keeping a single row per CDR3 protein. The table includes 1,500 to 2,000 distinct CDR3 sequences, around 90% detected once. This specimen consisted of T cells from blood (PBMCs), unsorted or a sorted subset (not recorded which), obtained before or after yellow fever vaccination (not recorded which). These receptors were collected from a woman under 30 who received the yellow fever vaccine.

This clonotype was observed a few times. The chain uses TRBV6-1 and TRBJ1-5; a weak D match, TRBD1 (6 bases). CDR1 is MNHNS, CDR2 SASEGT, per germline. The CDR3 has 14 residues. V dropped 7 bases and J dropped 3 bases, with 13 bases sitting between them. The CDR3 bases are TGTGCCAGCAAAAAAGGACAGTTCAATCAGCCCCAGCATTTT. Translated: CASKKGQFNQPQHF.

The CDR3 is CASIGGGELFF. The CDR3, as DNA: TGTGCCAGCATCGGGGGCGGGGAGCTGTTTTTT. This chain links TRBV11-3 with TRBJ2-2, with a tentative D call TRBD2 (6 bases). Trimming removed 7 bases at V and 7 bases at J, with 7 bases between. The CDR3 is 11 amino acids. CDR1 is SGHNT and CDR2 is YENEEA in the germline V gene.

The gene calls are TRBV15 and TRBJ2-7, with 7 positions matching TRBD1. V lost 1 base to trimming and J lost 5 bases; unmatched junction nucleotides: 8. The CDR3 is 15 residues long. Germline V gene lookup returns CDR1 LNHNV and CDR2 YYDKDF (reference sequence). CDR3 bases: TGTGCCACCAGCAGAGCTAGGGGGCTCGGGGACGAGCAGTACTTC. This encodes CATSRARGLGDEQYF.

The sample holds one count of this clonotype. V gene TRBV10-3 combines with J gene TRBJ1-2, with TRBD1 as a possible D gene (6 bases). CDR3 length: 16 residues. Germline-derived CDR1 and CDR2 are ENHRY and SYGVKD. With 2 bases removed from V and 0 bases from J, the gap between germline ends came to 13 bases. This CDR3 is CAISEAIQGSNYGYTF. The CDR3 nucleotides read TGTGCCATCAGTGAGGCGATACAGGGTTCTAACTATGGCTACACCTTC.

This chain links TRBV11-3 with TRBJ2-2; 8 positions match TRBD1. From germline, CDR1 is SGHNT and CDR2 YENEEA. The trim removed 6 bases at V and 2 bases at J, leaving 5 bases unmatched. CDR3 length: 15 amino acids. CDR3 residues: CASRSTGGNTGELFF. The CDR3 DNA reads TGTGCCAGCAGATCTACAGGGGGAAACACCGGGGAGCTGTTTTTT.

The genes are TRBV29-1 and TRBJ2-1, with D possibly matching TRBD2 (6 bases). CDR1 and CDR2 (germline): SQVTM, ANQGSEA. This CDR3 is built from 12 residues. Deletions cut 6 bases from V and 2 bases from J, with 8 bases between. This CDR3 is CSVGTAYNEQFF. The CDR3 nucleotides read TGCAGCGTGGGGACTGCCTACAATGAGCAGTTCTTC.

V is TRBV15 and J is TRBJ1-5; possible D gene TRBD1, 6 bases. Per the germline V gene, CDR1 is LNHNV and CDR2 is YYDKDF (reference sequence). The CDR3 is made up of 15 amino acids. Trimming took off 5 bases at V and 0 bases at J, with 11 bases between the two ends. CDR3 in amino acids: CATSLDRFSNQPQHF. CDR3 sequence (DNA): TGTGCCACCAGCTTGGACAGATTTAGCAATCAGCCCCAGCATTTT.

J is TRBJ2-5 and V is TRBV11-2; D is ambiguous. Trimming removed 5 bases at V and 2 bases at J, with 15 bases between. CDR1 is SGHAT, CDR2 FQNNGV, per germline. CDR3 length equals 15 residues. The CDR3 region has the DNA TGTGCCAGCAGCAGAGATCTGGGCTCACAAGAGACCCAGTACTTC. Its protein product is CASSRDLGSQETQYF.

The CDR3 bases are TGCGCCAGCAGCTCCCAGGGGTTAACTGAAGCTTTCTTT. Protein sequence: CASSSQGLTEAFF. This chain links TRBV5-1 with TRBJ1-1; D possibly corresponds to TRBD1 (6 bases). V lost 3 bases and J lost 5, with 11 bases in between. CDR1 is SGHRS and CDR2 is YFSETQ in the germline V gene. This CDR3 has 13 amino acids.

This clonotype appeared once. The junction differs from germline at one of its ends, possibly a read error. V usage is TRBV7-7 and J usage is TRBJ1-1; TRBD1 aligns across 7 bases. The germline V gene has CDR1 SSHAT and CDR2 FNYEAQ (reference sequence). CDR3 length equals 13 residues. In nucleotides, the CDR3 is TGTGCTAGCAGCTTTAACAGGGGCACTGAAGCTTTCTTT. Protein: CASSFNRGTEAFF.

CDR3 residues: CVVRYEQYF. The DNA for the CDR3 is TGTGTTGTAAGATACGAGCAGTACTTC. The J gene is TRBJ2-7, the V gene TRBV11-3; no clear D gene. There are 9 residues in the CDR3. Germline assignment: CDR1 SGHNT and CDR2 YENEEA.

This chain connects TRBV6-1 to TRBJ2-1; TRBD1 aligns across 7 bases. With 4 bases clipped from V and 0 bases from J, the junction kept 0 bases outside the gene matches. Germline V lookup: CDR1 MNHNS, CDR2 SASEGT. The CDR3 spans 14 residues. CDR3 amino acids: CASSGDSSYNEQFF. Here the CDR3 DNA reads TGTGCCAGCAGTGGGGACAGCTCCTACAATGAGCAGTTCTTC.

The gene calls are TRBV5-1 and TRBJ2-5; 11 bases map to TRBD2. After removal of 5 bases from V and 4 bases from J, the junction contained 7 bases not matched to a gene. The CDR3 runs to 15 residues. The germline gives CDR1 SGHRS, CDR2 YFSETQ. The CDR3 DNA sequence: TGCGCCAGCAGGGTATCCGGGACTAGCGGAGAGACCCAGTACTTC. It translates to CASRVSGTSGETQYF.

This CDR3 reads CASSLLAANTEAFF. DNA of the CDR3: TGTGCCAGCAGCTTATTAGCAGCTAACACTGAAGCTTTCTTT. The V call is TRBV11-1, the J call TRBJ1-1; unclear D gene. Trimming took 2 bases from V and 2 from J, leaving 9 bases between them. This CDR3 is built from 14 residues. Germline V gene sequence: CDR1 SGHAT, CDR2 FQDESV (reference sequence).

This clonotype was counted between two and nine times. V and J are TRBV11-3 and TRBJ2-1; TRBD1 aligns across 10 bases. CDR1 and CDR2 (germline): SGHNT, YENEEA. V lost 4 bases to trimming and J lost 5 bases; unmatched junction nucleotides: 11. This CDR3 has 17 residues. The CDR3, as DNA: TGTGCCAGCAGCTCCAGAACTCGGACAGGGGGAAACAATGAGCAGTTCTTC. As protein: CASSSRTRTGGNNEQFF.

The chain recombines TRBV9 with TRBJ2-2; D unclear. This CDR3 comprises 12 residues. Germline CDR1 and CDR2: SGDLS and YYNGEE. V was trimmed by 0 bases and J by 8 bases, leaving 5 bases between them. Written as DNA, the CDR3 is TGTGCCAGCAGCGTAGTTAGGGGGGAGCTGTTTTTT. Its protein product is CASSVVRGELFF.

V and J are TRBV11-1 and TRBJ2-2; 11 bases are shared with TRBD2. V lost 5 bases and J lost 4; bases outside the gene matches: 6. The CDR3 length is 16 residues. The germline V gene has CDR1 SGHAT and CDR2 FQDESV (reference sequence). The CDR3 nucleotides are TGTGCCAGCAGCCCAACTAGCGGGAGTGGCACCGGGGAGCTGTTTTTT. Translating it yields CASSPTSGSGTGELFF. The variable domain in full, with the rest retrieved from reference TRBV11-1 and TRBJ2-2, is EAEVAQSPRYKITEKSQAVAFWCDPISGHATLYWYRQILGQGPELLVQFQDESVVDDSQLPKDRFSAERLKGVDSTLKIQPAELGDSAMYLCASSPTSGSGTGELFFGEGSRLTVL.

This chain links TRBV11-2 with TRBJ2-7, with TRBD2 matching over 8 bases. Trimming removed 5 bases from V and 6 bases from J; junction bases left unmatched: 9. The CDR3 extends over 14 amino acids. CDR1 SGHAT and CDR2 FQNNGV come from the germline V gene. The CDR3 here is CASSVGTRFFEQYF. In nucleotides, the CDR3 is TGTGCCAGCAGCGTCGGGACTAGGTTTTTCGAGCAGTACTTC.

The chain links TRBV6-2 or TRBV6-3 to TRBJ2-1; no reliable D call. Between the trimmed V and J ends, which lost 2 bases and 0 bases, there was a span of 5 bases. CDR1 and CDR2 (germline): MNHEY, SVGEGT. The length of the CDR3 is 14 residues. The CDR3 DNA follows: TGTGCCAGCAGTTACGAGAGCTCCTACAATGAGCAGTTCTTC. It translates to CASSYESSYNEQFF.

The gene calls are TRBV7-2 and TRBJ2-1; 13 bases line up with TRBD2. The trim removed 3 bases at V and 7 bases at J, leaving 6 bases unmatched. The CDR3 is 16 residues long. Germline CDR1 reads SGHTA; CDR2 reads FQGNSA. The CDR3 sequence: CASSFAGLAGANEQFF. CDR3 nucleotides: TGTGCCAGCAGCTTCGCAGGACTAGCGGGAGCAAATGAGCAGTTCTTC.

This clonotype was recorded only once. The chain uses TRBV20-1 and TRBJ1-1; no clear D. This CDR3 spans 12 amino acids. CDR1 and CDR2 (germline): DFQATT, SNEGSKA (reference sequence). Trimming stripped 2 bases from V and 4 bases from J, with 8 bases between. This CDR3 reads CSARHTGTEAFF. In DNA form, the CDR3 reads TGCAGTGCTAGACACACGGGCACTGAAGCTTTCTTT.

V gene TRBV7-9 combines with J gene TRBJ2-7, with D maybe TRBD1 (5 bases). The CDR3 has 14 residues. Germline CDR1 and CDR2: SEHNR and FQNEAQ (reference sequence). The V gene lost 2 bases and the J gene lost 5 bases, with 13 bases spanning the gap. In DNA form, the CDR3 reads TGTGCCAGCAGCTTAAATGCAGGGTGGGACGAGCAGTACTTC. It yields the protein CASSLNAGWDEQYF.

The rearrangement uses TRBV20-1 and TRBJ2-1; TRBD2 matches at 13 bases. CDR3 size: 13 residues. V lost 7 bases to trimming and J lost 9 bases; unmatched junction nucleotides: 6. Germline V gene data show CDR1 as DFQATT and CDR2 as SNEGSKA (reference sequence). The CDR3 protein is CSGTSGSSAEQFF. DNA for the CDR3: TGCAGTGGGACTAGCGGGAGTAGCGCTGAGCAGTTCTTC.